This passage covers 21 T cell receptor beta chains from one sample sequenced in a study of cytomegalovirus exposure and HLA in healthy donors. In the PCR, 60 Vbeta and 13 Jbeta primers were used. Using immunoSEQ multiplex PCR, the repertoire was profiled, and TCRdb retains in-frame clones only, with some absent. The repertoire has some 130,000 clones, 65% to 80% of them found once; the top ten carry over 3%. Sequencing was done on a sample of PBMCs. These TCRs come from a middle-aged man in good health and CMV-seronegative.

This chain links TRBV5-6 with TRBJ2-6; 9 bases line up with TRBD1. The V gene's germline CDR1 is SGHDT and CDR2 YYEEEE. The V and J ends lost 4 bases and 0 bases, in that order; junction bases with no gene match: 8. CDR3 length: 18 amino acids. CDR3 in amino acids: CASSPPGTGNSGANVLTF. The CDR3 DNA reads TGTGCCAGCAGCCCACCGGGGACAGGGAACTCTGGGGCCAACGTCCTGACTTTC.

The CDR3 loop reads CASSFGRANNQPQHF. CDR3 bases: TGTGCCAGCAGTTTTGGCAGGGCCAACAATCAGCCCCAGCATTTT. The chain joins TRBV28 to TRBJ1-5; D perhaps matches TRBD1 (5 bases). The V end lost 3 bases, the J end lost 3 bases, and 12 bases lay between the germline ends. Per germline, CDR1 MDHEN and CDR2 SYDVKM. The CDR3 is 15 amino acids.

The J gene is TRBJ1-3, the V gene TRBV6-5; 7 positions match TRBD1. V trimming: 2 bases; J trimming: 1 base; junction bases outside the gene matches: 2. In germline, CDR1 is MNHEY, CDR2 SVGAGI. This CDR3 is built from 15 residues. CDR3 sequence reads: CASSYRGRSGNTIYF. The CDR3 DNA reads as TGTGCCAGCAGTTACAGGGGGCGATCTGGAAACACCATATATTTT.

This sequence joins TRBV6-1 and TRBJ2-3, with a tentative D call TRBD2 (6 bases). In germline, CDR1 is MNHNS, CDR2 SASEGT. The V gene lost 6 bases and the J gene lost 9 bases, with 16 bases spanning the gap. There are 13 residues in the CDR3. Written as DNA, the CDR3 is TGTGCCAGCAGGTGGGGGACCGGAGGGACGCAGTATTTT. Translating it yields CASRWGTGGTQYF.

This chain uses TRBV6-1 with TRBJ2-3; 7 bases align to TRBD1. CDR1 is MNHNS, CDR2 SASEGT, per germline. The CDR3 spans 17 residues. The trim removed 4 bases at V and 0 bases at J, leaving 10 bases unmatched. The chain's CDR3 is CASSGRFRDRSTDTQYF. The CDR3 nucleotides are TGTGCCAGCAGTGGACGATTCCGGGACAGAAGCACAGATACGCAGTATTTT.

CDR3 nucleotides: TGCGCCAGCAGCTTGGAGGGGGACAAGGGGGAGCAGTACTTC. Protein sequence: CASSLEGDKGEQYF. The V and J genes are TRBV5-1 and TRBJ2-7; perhaps TRBD1 as D (6 bases). CDR1 and CDR2 (germline): SGHRS, YFSETQ. V was cut by 0 bases and J by 7 bases, with 14 bases left in between. This CDR3 comprises 14 residues.

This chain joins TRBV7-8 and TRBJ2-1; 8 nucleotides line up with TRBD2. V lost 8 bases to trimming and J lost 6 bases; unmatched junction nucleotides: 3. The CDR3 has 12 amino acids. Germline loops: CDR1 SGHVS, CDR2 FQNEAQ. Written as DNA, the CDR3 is TGTGCCAGCCTCGGGACTAGCAATGAGCAGTTCTTC. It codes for CASLGTSNEQFF.

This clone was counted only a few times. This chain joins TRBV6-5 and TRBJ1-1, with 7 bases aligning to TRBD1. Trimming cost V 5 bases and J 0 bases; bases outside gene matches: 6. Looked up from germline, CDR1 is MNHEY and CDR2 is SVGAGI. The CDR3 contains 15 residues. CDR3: CASSRQGVMNTEAFF. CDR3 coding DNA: TGTGCCAGCAGTAGACAGGGCGTCATGAACACTGAAGCTTTCTTT.

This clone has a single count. The CDR3 here is CASSLLDRQETQYF. CDR3 DNA: TGTGCCAGCAGTTTATTGGACAGACAAGAGACCCAGTACTTC. This sequence joins TRBV27 and TRBJ2-5; TRBD1 might be the D (6 bases). The CDR3 sequence is 14 residues long. V shed 1 base and J shed 2 bases, with 8 bases lying between them. Per the germline V gene, CDR1 is MNHEY and CDR2 is SMNVEV (reference sequence).

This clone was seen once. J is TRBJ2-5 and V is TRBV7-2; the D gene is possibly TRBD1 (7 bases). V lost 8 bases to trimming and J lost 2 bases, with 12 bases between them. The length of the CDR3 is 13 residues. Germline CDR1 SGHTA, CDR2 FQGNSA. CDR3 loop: CASLAGQQETQYF. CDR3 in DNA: TGTGCCAGCCTCGCGGGACAGCAAGAGACCCAGTACTTC.

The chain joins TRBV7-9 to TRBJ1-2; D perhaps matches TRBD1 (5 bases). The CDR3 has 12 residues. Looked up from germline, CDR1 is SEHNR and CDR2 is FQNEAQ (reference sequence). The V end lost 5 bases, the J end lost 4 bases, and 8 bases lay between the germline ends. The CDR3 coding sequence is TGTGCCAGCAGCCAAACAGGCTATGGCTACACCTTC. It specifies CASSQTGYGYTF. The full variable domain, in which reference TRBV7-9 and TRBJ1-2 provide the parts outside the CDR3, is DTGVSQNPRHKITKRGQNVTFRCDPISEHNRLYWYRQTLGQGPEFLTYFQNEAQLEKSRLLSDRFSAERPKGSFSTLEIQRTEQGDSAMYLCASSQTGYGYTFGSGTRLTVV.

The CDR3 loop reads CASSFEQGMWSTF. CDR3 nucleotides: TGTGCCAGCAGTTTTGAGCAGGGGATGTGGAGCACCTTC. The V gene is TRBV6-1, the J gene TRBJ1-2; tentatively, D is TRBD1 (6 bases). CDR1 MNHNS and CDR2 SASEGT come from the germline V gene. This CDR3 has 13 amino acids. V gave up 5 bases and J gave up 13 bases, with 20 bases separating them.

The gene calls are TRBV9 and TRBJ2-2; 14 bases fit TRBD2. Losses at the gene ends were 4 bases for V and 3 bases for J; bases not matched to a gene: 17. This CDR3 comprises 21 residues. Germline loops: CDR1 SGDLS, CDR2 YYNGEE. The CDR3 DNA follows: TGTGCCAGCAGCCAGAGGGGGCCCGGGACTAGCGGGAGAGCGGACACCGGGGAGCTGTTTTTT. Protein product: CASSQRGPGTSGRADTGELFF.

The CDR3 DNA reads as TGTGCTAGTGGTTTGGCGACAGGGGTAGACTTGAGTAGCAATGAGCAGTTCTTC. It translates to CASGLATGVDLSSNEQFF. The chain is built from TRBV12-5 and TRBJ2-1; 8 bases match TRBD1. This CDR3 region has 18 residues. From germline, CDR1 is LGHNT and CDR2 FRNRAP. V trimming: 1 base; J trimming: 6 bases; junction bases outside the gene matches: 14.

The CDR3 DNA reads TGTGCCAGCAGTTCGAAGGGGGACCCACAATCCCCCTACGAGCAGTACTTC. It yields the protein CASSSKGDPQSPYEQYF. The J gene is TRBJ2-7, the V gene TRBV27, with D possibly being TRBD1 (6 bases). CDR1 is MNHEY, CDR2 SMNVEV, per germline (reference sequence). Trimming removed 4 bases at V and 2 bases at J, with 21 bases between. The CDR3 is 17 amino acids.

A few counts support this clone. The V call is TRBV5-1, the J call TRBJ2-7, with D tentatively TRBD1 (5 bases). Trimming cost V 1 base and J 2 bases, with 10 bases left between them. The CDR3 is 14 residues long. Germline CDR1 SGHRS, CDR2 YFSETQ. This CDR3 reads CASSLTRQTYEQYF. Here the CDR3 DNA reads TGCGCCAGCAGCTTGACGCGACAGACCTACGAGCAGTACTTC.

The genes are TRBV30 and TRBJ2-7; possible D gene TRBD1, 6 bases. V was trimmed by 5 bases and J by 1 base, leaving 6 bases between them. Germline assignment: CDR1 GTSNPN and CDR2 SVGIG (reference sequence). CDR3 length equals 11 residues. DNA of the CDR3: TGTGCCTGGGGACAGTCCTACGAGCAGTACTTC. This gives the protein CAWGQSYEQYF.

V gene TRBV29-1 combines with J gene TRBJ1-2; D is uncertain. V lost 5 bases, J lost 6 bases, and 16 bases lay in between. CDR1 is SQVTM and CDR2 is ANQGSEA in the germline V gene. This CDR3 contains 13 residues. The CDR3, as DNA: TGCAGCGTTTCCCCTAGGCTTCTTGATGGCTACACCTTC. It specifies CSVSPRLLDGYTF. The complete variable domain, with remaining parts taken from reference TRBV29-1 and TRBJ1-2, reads SAVISQKPSRDICQRGTSLTIQCQVDSQVTMMFWYRQQPGQSLTLIATANQGSEATYESGFVIDKFPISRPNLTFSTLTVSNMSPEDSSIYLCSVSPRLLDGYTFGSGTRLTVV.

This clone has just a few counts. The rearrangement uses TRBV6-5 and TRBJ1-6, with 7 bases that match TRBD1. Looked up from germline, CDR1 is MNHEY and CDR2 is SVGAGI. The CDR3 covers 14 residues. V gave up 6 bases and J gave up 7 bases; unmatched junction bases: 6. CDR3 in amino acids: CASRMDRFNSPLHF. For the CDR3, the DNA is TGTGCCAGCAGGATGGACAGGTTCAATTCACCCCTCCACTTT.

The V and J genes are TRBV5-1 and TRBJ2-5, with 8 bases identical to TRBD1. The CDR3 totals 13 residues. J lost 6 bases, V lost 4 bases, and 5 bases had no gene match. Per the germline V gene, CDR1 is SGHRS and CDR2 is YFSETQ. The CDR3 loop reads CASSAGQVQTQYF. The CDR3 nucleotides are TGCGCCAGCAGCGCGGGACAGGTTCAGACCCAGTACTTC.

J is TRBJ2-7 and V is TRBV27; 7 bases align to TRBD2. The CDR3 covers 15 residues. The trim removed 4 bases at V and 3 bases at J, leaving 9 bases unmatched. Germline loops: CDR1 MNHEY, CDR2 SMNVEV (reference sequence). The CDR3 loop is CASSSGGSRGYEQYF. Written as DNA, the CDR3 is TGTGCCAGCAGTTCGGGAGGCAGCCGCGGCTACGAGCAGTACTTC.